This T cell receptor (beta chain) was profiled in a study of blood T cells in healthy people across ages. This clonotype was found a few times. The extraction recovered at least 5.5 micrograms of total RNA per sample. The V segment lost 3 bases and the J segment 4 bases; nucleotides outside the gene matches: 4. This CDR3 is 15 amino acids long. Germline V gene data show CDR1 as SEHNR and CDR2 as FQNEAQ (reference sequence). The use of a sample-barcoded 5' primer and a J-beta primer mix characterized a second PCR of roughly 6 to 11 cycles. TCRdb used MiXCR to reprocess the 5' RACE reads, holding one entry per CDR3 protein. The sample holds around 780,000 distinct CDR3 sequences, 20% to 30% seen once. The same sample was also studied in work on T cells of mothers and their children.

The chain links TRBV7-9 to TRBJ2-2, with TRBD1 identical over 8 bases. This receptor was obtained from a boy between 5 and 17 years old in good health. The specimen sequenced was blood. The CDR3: CASSFRGLPTGELFF. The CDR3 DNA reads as TGTGCCAGCAGCTTCAGGGGGCTTCCCACCGGGGAGCTGTTTTTT.